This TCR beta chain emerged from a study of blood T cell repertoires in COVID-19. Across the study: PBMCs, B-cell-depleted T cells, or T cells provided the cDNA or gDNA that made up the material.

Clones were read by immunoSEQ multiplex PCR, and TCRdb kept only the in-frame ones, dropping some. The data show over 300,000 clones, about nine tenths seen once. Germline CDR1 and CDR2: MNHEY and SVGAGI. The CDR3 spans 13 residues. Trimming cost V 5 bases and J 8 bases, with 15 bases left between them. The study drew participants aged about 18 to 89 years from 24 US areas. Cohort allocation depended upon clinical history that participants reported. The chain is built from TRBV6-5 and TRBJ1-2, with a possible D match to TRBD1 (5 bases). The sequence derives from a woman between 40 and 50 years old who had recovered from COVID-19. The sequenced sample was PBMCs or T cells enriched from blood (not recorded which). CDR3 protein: CASSTRGSSGYTF. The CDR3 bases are TGTGCCAGCAGTACACGGGGGTCGTCAGGCTACACCTTC.